The T cell receptor (beta chain) described here comes from a study of OX40 agonist ivuxolimab in advanced cancers. Regarding the research as a whole: The costimulatory receptor OX40 (CD134) was targeted by ivuxolimab, a fully human IgG2 agonistic monoclonal antibody. Patients were allowed to have had prior anti-PD-1, anti-PD-L1 or anti-CTLA-4 therapy, and 40% of the dose-escalation patients had been treated with checkpoint inhibitors. The point of sequencing TCRbeta in the periphery was to test whether ivuxolimab changed TCR sequence diversity and drove clonal T-cell expansion. The paper reports the monotherapy dose-escalation portion (N = 52 patients) of the phase I ivuxolimab trial. Of the roughly 54 patients in dose escalation, around 20 had hepatocellular carcinoma, approximately 15 had melanoma, 9 had renal cell carcinoma and 9 had head and neck cancer. The dose-escalation cohort was roughly 87% male with a mean age of approximately 60 years, ranging from roughly 23 to 80. Intravenous ivuxolimab was administered to patients every 2 weeks at six dose levels: 0.01, 0.1, 0.3, 1.5, 3 and 10 mg/kg. Partial responses occurred in three dose-escalation patients, of whom one had hepatocellular carcinoma and two had cutaneous melanoma. The research as a whole found: In the 0.1-3.0 mg/kg groups, partial responders had among the lowest normalized peripheral clonal expansion, particularly in CD8+ T cells. At doses of 0.1 to 3.0 mg/kg, clonal expansion of both CD4+ and CD8+ blood T cells was observed from baseline to week 6. Antigen specificity was not determined for the clonally expanded peripheral T cells. After ivuxolimab, more expanded clones were found on average in CD8+ T cells than in CD4+ T cells. Low levels of normalized T-cell clonal expansion were also seen in some patients who did not respond.

This clone is a singleton in its sample. The specificity of this receptor is unknown. Qualities for individual bases were not recorded, and no much larger clone is one base off. CDR1 and CDR2 (WNHNN, SYGVQD) derive from the germline V gene (reference sequence). A distance of 17 bases separates the germline ends of V and J, which lose 2 bases and 0 bases respectively. Reading from cysteine to phenylalanine, the CDR3 counts 18 amino acids. The DNA shown is the 54-base CDR3, in frame from base 1. Genomic DNA was isolated from the sorted cells so that the TCRbeta CDR3 region could be sequenced. The immunoSEQ Assay was used to sequence the TCRbeta CDR3 regions. TCRdb provides this immuneACCESS table in a form limited to in-frame rearrangements. Some clones are lacking; in checked studies, under half of them reflect an unresolved V gene, and why the rest are absent is not known. Present in this sample are 48,000 or so clones, 80% to 90% of which were seen just once. The ten largest clones take up about 7.7% of the sample.

The trial excluded patients who had a history of autoimmune disease or were on systemic immunosuppression. Peripheral blood for TCR sequencing was collected from all dose cohorts at baseline, on cycle 4 day 1, and on cycle 7 day 1. Samples were obtained from an open-label, multicenter, first-in-human phase I dose-escalation trial of ivuxolimab. Adults with locally advanced or metastatic head and neck squamous cell, hepatocellular, melanoma or renal cell carcinoma were enrolled in the trial. Before TCR sequencing, CD4+ and CD8+ T cells were separately sorted from peripheral blood. The sequence was obtained from an adult with an advanced solid tumor such as melanoma, head and neck, liver or kidney cancer. The sequences come from CD4+ or CD8+ T cells sorted from blood, collected in a trial of the OX40 agonist ivuxolimab. This chain is built from TRBV10-1 and TRBJ2-4, with the D gene tentatively TRBD1 or TRBD2, based on 7 matching bases in each. The DNA reads TGCGCCAGCAGTGAGGCGAAGACAGGGAGGGAAGCCAAAAACATTCAGTACTTC. Translated, it gives CASSEAKTGREAKNIQYF.